Listed here are 11 T cell receptor beta chains from one sample, sequenced in a study of beta chain features in type 1 diabetes. Overall study results and limits: TCRB CDR3s from Type 1 diabetes patients were moderately but significantly shorter in all four CD4+ subsets.

No antigen has been assigned to these receptors. Isolated RNA was reverse transcribed in full, so expressed TCRB transcripts were sequenced. Here immunoSEQ multiplex PCR was the method, and the copy in TCRdb shows in-frame clones only, minus some. The sample records more than 550,000 clones, more than 12% being singletons. Input material: naive CD4+ T cells from blood. The receptors shown here come from a man between 18 and 35 years old with type 1 diabetes.

This clone has only a few counts. The chain joins TRBV4-2 to TRBJ2-3; 9 bases match TRBD2. The CDR3 covers 15 residues. Germline trimming cut 6 bases from V and 4 bases from J; bases unmatched to any gene: 8. Germline assignment: CDR1 LGHNA and CDR2 YNFKEQ. In DNA, the CDR3 is TGTGCCAGCAGTCCACTAGCGGGTGTTTCAGATACGCAGTATTTT. It translates to CASSPLAGVSDTQYF.

The chain combines TRBV20-1 with TRBJ2-3; D remains unclear. CDR1 is DFQATT and CDR2 is SNEGSKA in the germline V gene (reference sequence). Trimming removed 8 bases from V and 4 bases from J, with 10 bases in between. The CDR3 is made up of 11 amino acids. CDR3 DNA: TGCAGTACTCTCCTAGCAGATACGCAGTATTTT. Encoded protein: CSTLLADTQYF.

With regard to this clone: This CDR3 is also generated by other DNA sequences in the sample. J is TRBJ2-5 and V is TRBV5-1; 7 bases fit TRBD1. The CDR3 contains 13 residues. CDR1 SGHRS and CDR2 YFSETQ come from the germline V gene. Losses at the gene ends were 4 bases for V and 1 base for J; bases not matched to a gene: 1. The DNA for the CDR3 is TGCGCCAGCAGCCGGGACAGCCAAGAGACCCAGTACTTC. This gives the protein CASSRDSQETQYF.

V and J are TRBV7-2 and TRBJ2-3; 15 nucleotides match TRBD2. This CDR3 contains 17 residues. Losses at the gene ends were 6 bases for V and 1 base for J; bases not matched to a gene: 5. Germline V gene sequence: CDR1 SGHTA, CDR2 FQGNSA. DNA for the CDR3: TGTGCCAGCAGTTACGGACTAGCGGGGGGGCGCACAGATACGCAGTATTTT. It codes for CASSYGLAGGRTDTQYF.

The V gene is TRBV18, the J gene TRBJ1-4, with a possible D match to TRBD1 (5 bases). From germline, CDR1 is KGHSH and CDR2 LQKENI. Trimming shortened V by 5 bases and J by 5 bases, and 12 bases separated the two germline ends. The CDR3 runs to 14 residues. The CDR3: CASSSRDGNEKLFF. The CDR3 bases are TGTGCCAGCTCATCCCGGGACGGGAATGAAAAACTGTTTTTT. The full variable domain, with the rest looked up from reference TRBV18 and TRBJ1-4, is NAGVMQNPRHLVRRRGQEARLRCSPMKGHSHVYWYRQLPEEGLKFMVYLQKENIIDESGMPKERFSAEFPKEGPSILRIQQVVRGDSAAYFCASSSRDGNEKLFFGSGTQLSVL.

In its sample, this clone was seen a few times. The V call is TRBV2, the J call TRBJ1-2; 8 positions agree with TRBD1. Germline V gives CDR1 SNHLY, CDR2 FYNNEI. Unmatched junction bases numbered 7, after V lost 6 bases and J lost 4 bases. The CDR3 contains 14 residues. In DNA form, the CDR3 reads TGTGCCAGCAGCCGGGACAGGCCTGGCTATGGCTACACCTTC. As protein: CASSRDRPGYGYTF.

This clone has a handful of counts. The chain couples TRBV5-4 to TRBJ2-2; D perhaps matches TRBD1 (6 bases). The germline V gene has CDR1 SGHNT and CDR2 YYREEE (reference sequence). The CDR3 totals 16 residues. Trimming removed 4 bases from V and 1 base from J, with 14 bases in between. CDR3 coding DNA: TGTGCCAGCAGCCCCACAGGGACCCGGAACACCGGGGAGCTGTTTTTT. Residues: CASSPTGTRNTGELFF.

This clone came up a few times. The chain is built from TRBV18 and TRBJ2-5, with TRBD1 identical over 8 bases. The CDR3 is 16 amino acids. Germline loops: CDR1 KGHSH, CDR2 LQKENI. V lost 0 bases to trimming and J lost 5 bases; unmatched junction nucleotides: 8. The CDR3 is CASSPPLTGAIETQYF. For the CDR3, the DNA is TGTGCCAGCTCACCACCCTTGACAGGGGCCATTGAGACCCAGTACTTC.

The chain is built from TRBV9 and TRBJ2-7, with 10 bases lining up with TRBD1. Looked up from germline, CDR1 is SGDLS and CDR2 is YYNGEE. CDR3 size: 14 residues. Trimming removed 4 bases from V and 5 bases from J; junction bases left unmatched: 6. CDR3 DNA: TGTGCCAGCAGCCCTAGACAGGGGGCCCACGAGCAGTACTTC. Its translation: CASSPRQGAHEQYF. Variable domain in full (rest from reference TRBV9 and TRBJ2-7): DSGVTQTPKHLITATGQRVTLRCSPRSGDLSVYWYQQSLDQGLQFLIQYYNGEERAKGNILERFSAQQFPDLHSELNLSSLELGDSALYFCASSPRQGAHEQYFGPGTRLTVT.

This clone was detected only a few times. The chain uses TRBV18 and TRBJ2-5; D is possibly TRBD2 (6 bases). V was trimmed by 2 bases and J by 1 base, leaving 8 bases between them. The CDR3 extends over 14 amino acids. Looked up from germline, CDR1 is KGHSH and CDR2 is LQKENI. The CDR3 DNA reads as TGTGCCAGCTCACCATGGGACTTCCAAGAGACCCAGTACTTC. Its translation is CASSPWDFQETQYF.

The chain has TRBV7-2 and TRBJ1-2; D may be TRBD1 (5 bases). Trimming removed 5 bases from V and 4 bases from J, with 14 bases in between. Germline CDR1 is SGHTA and CDR2 is FQGNSA. This CDR3 spans 14 amino acids. The CDR3 reads CASSPSTVPYGYTF. The CDR3 DNA reads TGTGCCAGCAGCCCCTCGACAGTGCCCTATGGCTACACCTTC.